The T cell receptor (beta chain) described here comes from a study of blood T cell repertoires in COVID-19 (dated by TCRdb to 2018 to 2021). At the level of the whole study: Samples from collaborators originated in the United States, Italy and Spain and spanned both the acute and convalescent phases of COVID-19. Where HLA class I and class II types were available, the types were taken from metadata supplied by the sample provider, not from assay-based typing. The samples were drawn from the first 160 participants of the ongoing ImmuneRACE study and from over 950 subjects provided by 6 global collaborators. A freely available public database, intended as a resource for researchers studying the immune response to SARS-CoV-2, is where the repertoires were released. Subjects who had been exposed to COVID-19, were actively infected with it, or had recovered from it provided the deeply sampled blood TCRbeta repertoires that made up the dataset. The material from the prospective study consisted of cDNA or gDNA derived from T cells, B-cell-depleted T cells, or PBMCs. Nearly every sample came with metadata listing a de-identified subject ID, COVID-19 status, age in years and sex. The investigation overall reported the following: Clinical and demographic metadata were provided uncurated, with the amount varying by source and participant.

TCRbeta CDR3 regions were amplified from genomic DNA by means of the immunoSEQ Assay, a bias-controlled multiplex PCR. For the original study's pipeline: Nucleated cell counts per sample were estimated from amplification of reference gene primers within the assay. To quantify the absolute abundance of each unique TCRbeta CDR3 rearrangement, sequence reads were collapsed and filtered. For each sample, productive Simpson clonality was calculated by taking the square root of Simpson's diversity index across productive rearrangements. Imported from immuneACCESS, the table was reduced by TCRdb to in-frame sequences with V and J called. These copies leave out some clones; in studies compared against another copy, an unresolved V gene accounts for under half, and the cause of the remainder is not known. V and J calls and clone size come straight from that table; D and trimming were deduced from the DNA. For this sample there are about 230,000 clones; 65% to 85% appear just once. Roughly 1.3% of the sample is taken by the ten largest.

From cysteine to phenylalanine, the CDR3 is 16 amino acids long. Of the read, only the CDR3 DNA is kept; its 48 bases are in frame from base 1. Trimming removed 2 bases from V and 7 bases from J; the gene matches leave 10 bases unexplained. The germline V gene supplies CDR1 SGHTA and CDR2 FQGTGA. Turning to this clone: This receptor's antigen is unknown. No base quality information exists; no much larger clone differs at one position.

At one collaborating source in Seattle, patients were enrolled during active infection and were followed longitudinally through the course of disease. Each collaborating institution followed its own protocols to collect whole blood in K2EDTA tubes. Collaborator samples were shipped for TCRbeta analysis as frozen whole blood, isolated PBMCs, or DNA extracted from either sample type. Recombination linked TRBV7-3 to TRBJ2-1, with 8 junctional bases fitting TRBD2. This TCR was sampled from a woman aged 25 to 39 with COVID-19, enrolled during active disease. Specimen: peripheral blood. The CDR3 is CASSLPAAGEKNEQFF. The base sequence is TGTGCCAGCAGCTTACCTGCAGCGGGGGAGAAGAATGAGCAGTTCTTC.